The 3 T cell receptor beta chains listed next were all sequenced from one sample in a study of blood T cell repertoires in COVID-19. TCRdb's copy holds only in-frame clones and misses some; the assay was immunoSEQ multiplex PCR. The table lists 150,000 to 160,000 clones, roughly 83% of them singletons. The source material was peripheral blood. The receptors derive from a woman aged 55-69 years with COVID-19, enrolled during active disease.

This clone was seen a few times. The rearrangement links TRBV7-2 to TRBJ2-4, with 12 bases matching TRBD2. The CDR3 extends over 16 amino acids. Germline trimming cut 0 bases from V and 6 bases from J; bases unmatched to any gene: 3. The germline gives CDR1 SGHTA, CDR2 FQGNSA. CDR3 DNA sequence: TGTGCCAGCAGCTTAGCGTCTAGCGGGGGGGCAAACATTCAGTACTTC. Translation gives CASSLASSGGANIQYF.

The rearrangement uses TRBV15 and TRBJ1-1, with D hard to call. The CDR3 loop spans 15 amino acids. The V end lost 5 bases, the J end lost 0 bases, and 13 bases lay between the germline ends. Germline assignment: CDR1 LNHNV and CDR2 YYDKDF (reference sequence). This CDR3 reads CATSHGSGLNTEAFF. The CDR3, as DNA: TGTGCCACCAGCCACGGGTCCGGATTGAACACTGAAGCTTTCTTT.

The CDR3 DNA reads TGTGCCACCAGTGATTTGGGCGGGGGGGCCGTTAATGAGCAGTTCTTC. Encoded protein: CATSDLGGGAVNEQFF. The J gene is TRBJ2-1, the V gene TRBV24-1, with 9 bases fitting TRBD2. Trimming at V came to 0 bases and at J to 7 bases, leaving 6 bases not matched to a gene. Germline assignment: CDR1 KGHDR and CDR2 SFDVKD. The CDR3 sequence is 16 residues long.